The TCR beta chain described here comes from a study of CD8+CD57+ T cells in acquired aplastic anemia (dated by TCRdb to the late 2010s). Some background on the complete study: Extracted DNA from sorted CD4+ and CD8+ cells averaged approximately 3 ug, ranging from roughly 0.17 to 27.4 ug. A CD8+CD57+ expansion meant a frequency higher than the mean frequency seen in healthy subjects.

This clonotype was counted many times. Its antigen target is currently unknown. No base quality information exists; no much larger clone differs at one position. Flow cytometry had shown CD8+CD57+ cell expansion in the patients selected for sequencing. Severe acquired aplastic anemia was diagnosed in all patients according to International Study of Aplastic Anemia and Agranulocytosis and Camitta criteria. Patients had received no therapy at the time of blood sampling. In the study, sorted CD4+ and CD8+ blood T cells from patients with severe aplastic anemia and from healthy subjects underwent deep sequencing of TCR repertoires. In the USA, patient enrollment took place under clinicaltrials.gov protocols 00001620, 01623167, 00001397, 00071045, 00081523 and 00961064. Ficoll-Paque density gradient centrifugation was used to isolate peripheral blood mononuclear cells. CD4+ and CD8+ T cells were sorted by FACS or magnetic beads before DNA extraction.

Genomic DNA served as template for TCR beta VDJ combination and CDR3 sequence profiling. An Illumina HiSeq 2000 was used for TCR repertoire sequencing. The original pipeline was this. TRBV/TRBJ rearrangement plots, CDR3 size and DJ length profiles, and Simpson's diversity index were used to evaluate the repertoires. Whichever DNA sequence was most abundant in the deep sequencing data was defined as the immunodominant clone. CDR3 amino acid sequences were screened for sharing across subjects and compared with published repertoires and the VDJdb database. TCRdb applied fastp at Q25 and MiXCR to the public reads, then kept only in-frame beta chains. Rows with a matching CDR3 protein are joined into one entry that keeps the most common DNA and genes. TCRdb's processing, not the study's, gives the V and J calls here. This sample holds about 470,000 distinct CDR3 sequences; 25% to 40% were observed only once. The biggest ten clones account for less than 0.85% of the sample.

General findings and caveats noted by the study authors: CD8+ Simpson's diversity did not differ significantly between patients and healthy controls (P=0.060). Roughly 29 CD8+ CDR3 sequences were shared between patients and controls but appeared highly expressed in patients and within their immunodominant clones.

V ends up 3 bases short and J 7 bases short, with an unmatched junction base count of 8. According to the germline V gene (reference sequence), CDR1 reads PRHDT and CDR2 reads FYEKMQ. The CDR3, from cysteine to phenylalanine, totals 14 residues. Only CDR3 DNA is held: 42 bases, read in frame from base 1. The receptor was isolated from a human donor with aplastic anemia. The specimen sequenced was sorted CD4+, CD8+, or CD8+CD57+ T cells (not recorded which) from PBMCs. The rearranged chain carries TRBV13 and TRBJ2-5; TRBD2 aligns with 7 central bases. The nucleotides are TGTGCCAGCAGCTTCTGGGGGGAGCGGGGGACCCAGTACTTC. It translates to CASSFWGERGTQYF.